This T cell receptor beta chain appears in the sequencing data of a study of regulatory T cells in long-lasting Graves disease. In the study overall: Positive TSH receptor antibodies alongside over 5 years of antithyroid drugs were what marked Graves' disease as persistent. Study-level findings and limits: Preferential use of TRBV28, TRBJ1-2 and TRBJ2-5 was seen in persistent disease. Persistent patients shared more public clonotypes (approximately 2,800) than new patients (nearly 1,000).

In its sample, this clonotype was seen a few times. Its antigen remains unknown. Noted time point: persistent/refractory GD, antithyroid drugs over 5 years with positive TRAb. After RNA was extracted from PBMCs, the TCR library was made from it. An endocrinology department located in Xi'an, China, was where the patients came from. This CDR3 spans 12 amino acids. The germline gives CDR1 WSHSY, CDR2 SAAADI. The ends were cut back, 6 bases at V and 7 bases at J, with 12 bases in the middle. Assembly of TCR beta libraries relied on iRepertoire HTBI primers together with Arm-PCR of CDR3 regions. TCRdb called the multiplex PCR reads again in MiXCR, with one record for every CDR3 protein. The profile shows roughly 300,000 distinct CDR3 sequences, roughly a fifth of them singletons.

The chain has TRBV10-2 and TRBJ1-1; maybe TRBD1 (6 bases). The clonotype comes from a female donor with Graves disease. The starting material was peripheral blood mononuclear cells (PBMCs), obtained when the disease was refractory, from a patient treated with antithyroid drugs. The CDR3 is CASSGGTNEAFF. The CDR3 DNA reads as TGCGCCAGCAGCGGAGGGACAAATGAAGCTTTCTTT.